The clone carrying this T cell receptor (beta chain) was picked up a small number of times. 13 Jbeta primers and 60 Vbeta primers were used for the PCR. Profiled with immunoSEQ multiplex PCR; TCRdb holds only in-frame clones, not every one. The table includes about 120,000 clones, roughly 80% detected once. This entry comes from a study of cytomegalovirus exposure and HLA in healthy donors. Study details: There were approximately 400 genotyped donors. Of these, about 80% fell in the genetic ancestry cluster associated with self-reported Caucasian donors.

The CDR3 covers 15 residues. J was trimmed by 1 base and V by 3 bases; bases with no gene match: 2. From germline, CDR1 is SGDLS and CDR2 YYNGEE. The receptor's source is a man aged 60-69 years in good health and CMV-seropositive. The chain recombines TRBV9 with TRBJ2-2; 8 bases map to TRBD2. The specimen was PBMCs. The CDR3 region has the DNA TGTGCCAGCAGCGCGGCGGGAGGGAACACCGGGGAGCTGTTTTTT. Amino acids: CASSAAGGNTGELFF.